This T cell receptor (beta chain) was recorded in a study of cytomegalovirus exposure and HLA in healthy donors. Use of 60 Vbeta and 13 Jbeta primers characterized the PCR. The method was immunoSEQ multiplex PCR; TCRdb's version includes in-frame clones alone and lacks a portion of them. Of approximately 150,000 clones listed, more than 75% were seen once; the top ten hold less than 2%. Sequenced material: PBMCs. The TCR originated in a man in his forties in good health and CMV-seronegative.

CDR3 sequence: CASSISADRLNYEQYF. In nucleotides, the CDR3 is TGTGCCAGTAGTATCTCGGCCGACAGGTTGAACTACGAGCAGTACTTC. The V and J genes are TRBV19 and TRBJ2-7, with a weak D call TRBD1 (6 bases). V lost 3 bases, J lost 3 bases, and 18 bases lay in between. Looked up from germline, CDR1 is LNHDA and CDR2 is SQIVND (reference sequence). This CDR3 comprises 16 residues.